Below, 26 T cell receptor beta chains from the same sample are listed, as sequenced in a study of T cell clonotyping in hematopoietic cell transplantation. Stated time point: recipient sample about 28 days before transplant, after cytoreduction. Profiling relied on immunoSEQ multiplex PCR, and the TCRdb table lists in-frame clones only, not all of them. The sample contains some 29,000 clones, about four fifths of which appear only once. The sample in question was peripheral blood mononuclear cells, obtained before stem cell transplant. These receptors originate from a man in his forties with acute myeloid leukemia. Some clones in this sample may be carry-over from other donors' samples.

The chain couples TRBV30 to TRBJ1-2; 9 bases are a match to TRBD1. Germline trimming cut 8 bases from V and 5 bases from J; bases unmatched to any gene: 9. The CDR3 runs to 13 residues. Germline loops: CDR1 GTSNPN, CDR2 SVGIG (reference sequence). Here the CDR3 DNA reads TGTGCCCGGATGGGGACAGGGAGGTATGGCTACACCTTC. Translated: CARMGTGRYGYTF.

The rearrangement links TRBV6-5 to TRBJ2-1; D is uncertain. The V end lost 10 bases, the J end lost 0 bases, and 16 bases lay between the germline ends. The germline gives CDR1 MNHEY, CDR2 SVGAGI. The CDR3 runs to 15 residues. CDR3 DNA sequence: TGTGCCACCCAACTGTGGGCGAGCTCCTACAATGAGCAGTTCTTC. Encoded protein: CATQLWASSYNEQFF.

The V and J genes are TRBV29-1 and TRBJ1-5, with D unclear. This CDR3 contains 13 residues. Germline CDR1 and CDR2: SQVTM and ANQGSEA. The V gene lost 4 bases and the J gene lost 0 bases, with 7 bases spanning the gap. The CDR3 coding sequence is TGCAGCGTTGCGGGAAATAGCAATCAGCCCCAGCATTTT. This translates into CSVAGNSNQPQHF.

This sequence joins TRBV28 and TRBJ1-2, with D maybe TRBD1 (6 bases). Trimming took 7 bases from V and 4 from J, leaving 22 bases between them. Germline V CDR1 and CDR2: MDHEN, SYDVKM. The CDR3 has 16 amino acids. CDR3 region: CASTPGSGRGAYGYTF. The CDR3 nucleotides are TGTGCCAGCACCCCGGGTAGCGGACGGGGGGCCTATGGCTACACCTTC.

CDR3 residues: CASSQDPTADYGYTF. The CDR3 DNA reads as TGCGCCAGCAGCCAAGATCCCACTGCCGACTATGGCTACACCTTC. V gene TRBV4-3 combines with J gene TRBJ1-2, with D unclear. Per the germline V gene, CDR1 is LGHNA and CDR2 is YSLEER. This CDR3 contains 15 residues. Trimming removed 0 bases at V and 3 bases at J, with 11 bases between.

A word on this clone: At one boundary the junction diverges from the germline segment, which might be a read error. This chain connects TRBV7-7 to TRBJ2-2; D is possibly TRBD2 (6 bases). This CDR3 is built from 14 residues. CDR1 is SSHAT and CDR2 is FNYEAQ in the germline V gene (reference sequence). The CDR3 DNA reads as TGTGCTAGCAGCTTTAACGGGAGAACCGGGGAGCTGTTTTTT. Amino acid sequence: CASSFNGRTGELFF.

This sequence joins TRBV4-1 and TRBJ1-4; 10 nucleotides agree with TRBD1. The germline V gene encodes CDR1 MGHRA and CDR2 YSYEKL. The CDR3 spans 17 residues. Trimming removed 1 base from V and 6 bases from J; junction bases left unmatched: 8. The CDR3 nucleotides read TGCGCCAGCAGCCAAGCTCTCGACAGGGGGCGCGATGAAAAACTGTTTTTT. This translates into CASSQALDRGRDEKLFF.

This chain connects TRBV14 to TRBJ1-3; D not resolved. There are 14 residues in the CDR3. Trimming took off 4 bases at V and 3 bases at J, with 10 bases between the two ends. Germline lookup yields CDR1 SGHDN and CDR2 FVKESK. CDR3 region: CASSLRSGGNTIYF. For the CDR3, the DNA is TGTGCCAGCAGCCTTAGGAGCGGTGGAAACACCATATATTTT.

The rearrangement uses TRBV28 and TRBJ1-3; 7 nucleotides align to TRBD1. Germline CDR1 and CDR2: MDHEN and SYDVKM. CDR3 size: 15 residues. With 5 bases clipped from V and 0 bases from J, the junction kept 4 bases outside the gene matches. Written as DNA, the CDR3 is TGTGCCAGCAGTCAACAGGGGCCCTCTGGAAACACCATATATTTT. This sequence encodes CASSQQGPSGNTIYF.

The V and J genes are TRBV4-1 and TRBJ2-1; 7 bases are shared with TRBD1. V shed 4 bases and J 6 bases; nucleotides not matched to a gene: 12. Germline CDR1 MGHRA, CDR2 YSYEKL. This CDR3 has 16 residues. In DNA, the CDR3 is TGCGCCAGCAGCCCCCAAGGTGACAGGGAAGCCAATGAGCAGTTCTTC. As protein: CASSPQGDREANEQFF.

The chain employs TRBV9 and TRBJ2-2; D gene ambiguous. Trimming pared 4 bases from V and 2 bases from J, leaving 9 bases between. Germline CDR1 is SGDLS and CDR2 is YYNGEE. CDR3 length equals 14 residues. This CDR3 reads CASSRASNTGELFF. The CDR3, as DNA: TGTGCCAGCAGCAGGGCCTCAAACACCGGGGAGCTGTTTTTT.

The chain recombines TRBV7-9 with TRBJ1-2; D is unresolved. Trimming removed 1 base at V and 8 bases at J, with 8 bases between. Germline V lookup: CDR1 SEHNR, CDR2 FQNEAQ (reference sequence). CDR3 length equals 12 residues. The CDR3 nucleotides read TGTGCCAGCAGCTTAGATCCTCGAGGCTACACCTTC. This sequence encodes CASSLDPRGYTF.

The CDR3 region has the DNA TGTGCCAGCAGTACAGGAGACTATGGCTACACCTTC. This gives the protein CASSTGDYGYTF. The V gene is TRBV27, the J gene TRBJ1-2; a possible D gene is TRBD1 (5 bases). The length of the CDR3 is 12 residues. Germline assignment: CDR1 MNHEY and CDR2 SMNVEV (reference sequence). The V end lost 5 bases, the J end lost 3 bases, and 7 bases lay between the germline ends.

The chain has TRBV30 and TRBJ1-1; D is possibly TRBD1 (5 bases). Trimming pared 5 bases from V and 0 bases from J, leaving 13 bases between. This CDR3 region has 14 residues. CDR1 is GTSNPN and CDR2 is SVGIG in the germline V gene (reference sequence). The CDR3, as DNA: TGTGCCTGGGCCCCCGGGGCCCTGAACACTGAAGCTTTCTTT. Amino acid sequence: CAWAPGALNTEAFF.

This chain joins TRBV5-1 and TRBJ2-7; 8 bases agree with TRBD1. V shed 4 bases and J 6 bases; nucleotides not matched to a gene: 3. CDR3 length: 12 amino acids. Germline values: CDR1 SGHRS, CDR2 YFSETQ. CDR3 loop: CASSRTGLEQYF. The CDR3 DNA reads as TGCGCCAGCAGCAGGACAGGGCTCGAGCAGTACTTC. Together with reference TRBV5-1 and TRBJ2-7, the CDR3 gives the full variable domain: KAGVTQTPRYLIKTRGQQVTLSCSPISGHRSVSWYQQTPGQGLQFLFEYFSETQRNKGNFPGRFSGRQFSNSRSEMNVSTLELGDSALYLCASSRTGLEQYFGPGTRLTVT.

The rearrangement links TRBV27 to TRBJ2-2, with 8 bases aligning to TRBD1. The germline V gene encodes CDR1 MNHEY and CDR2 SMNVEV (reference sequence). The CDR3 runs 16 residues. Trimming took 1 base from V and 6 from J; bases not matched to a gene: 7. The CDR3 reads CASSLFSRGHAGELFF. CDR3 DNA: TGTGCCAGCAGTTTATTCTCCAGGGGGCATGCCGGGGAGCTGTTTTTT.

This sequence joins TRBV10-3 and TRBJ1-5; the D gene is possibly TRBD1 (5 bases). The germline gives CDR1 ENHRY, CDR2 SYGVKD. The CDR3 spans 14 residues. Trimming removed 2 bases at V and 6 bases at J, with 11 bases between. The CDR3 sequence: CAISEGASGQPQHF. In nucleotides, the CDR3 is TGTGCCATCAGTGAGGGGGCCTCGGGTCAGCCCCAGCATTTT.

The CDR3 here is CASSRARGQGGEQYF. CDR3 bases: TGTGCCAGCAGCCGGGCGAGAGGACAGGGCGGCGAGCAGTACTTC. The rearrangement links TRBV7-2 to TRBJ2-7; 8 nucleotides match TRBD1. The trim removed 5 bases at V and 6 bases at J, leaving 12 bases unmatched. CDR1 is SGHTA and CDR2 is FQGNSA in the germline V gene. CDR3 length equals 15 residues.

V usage is TRBV9 and J usage is TRBJ2-1; TRBD2 matches 7 bases. CDR1 and CDR2 (germline): SGDLS, YYNGEE. J lost 10 bases, V lost 0 bases, and 4 bases had no gene match. The CDR3 runs to 13 residues. The CDR3 DNA is TGTGCCAGCAGCGTAGGCAGCGGGGCCGAGCAGTTCTTC. The encoded protein is CASSVGSGAEQFF.

This clone appeared a single time. The rearrangement links TRBV7-2 to TRBJ1-2; D remains unclear. V was trimmed by 5 bases and J by 0 bases, leaving 7 bases between them. CDR1 and CDR2 (germline): SGHTA, FQGNSA. The CDR3 is 13 residues long. The CDR3 nucleotides read TGTGCCAGCAGCCCAACTCCTAACTATGGCTACACCTTC. Amino acid sequence: CASSPTPNYGYTF.

The V call is TRBV5-1, the J call TRBJ2-7; 12 nucleotides match TRBD2. Germline-derived CDR1 and CDR2 are SGHRS and YFSETQ. The length of the CDR3 is 16 residues. J was trimmed by 0 bases and V by 4 bases; bases with no gene match: 5. CDR3 protein: CASSPMGLAGSYEQYF. For the CDR3, the DNA is TGCGCCAGCAGCCCAATGGGACTAGCGGGCTCCTACGAGCAGTACTTC.

V gene TRBV10-1 combines with J gene TRBJ1-2, with D unclear. Germline V gives CDR1 WNHNN, CDR2 SYGVQD (reference sequence). The CDR3 is made up of 15 amino acids. Trimming took 3 bases from V and 1 from J, leaving 12 bases between them. The CDR3 loop is CASSEPRNVNYGYTF. CDR3 nucleotides: TGCGCCAGCAGTGAACCTAGAAACGTTAACTATGGCTACACCTTC.

The V call is TRBV19, the J call TRBJ1-2; D is unclear. This CDR3 contains 13 residues. Trimming stripped 3 bases from V and 4 bases from J, with 9 bases between. Germline V gene lookup returns CDR1 LNHDA and CDR2 SQIVND (reference sequence). The DNA of the CDR3 is TGTGCCAGTAGTATTACCGGGCCCTATGGCTACACCTTC. Protein sequence: CASSITGPYGYTF.

This clone was found a few times. This chain connects TRBV28 to TRBJ1-1; D remains unclear. V was trimmed by 6 bases and J by 0 bases, leaving 5 bases between them. Germline V gives CDR1 MDHEN, CDR2 SYDVKM. This CDR3 has 12 residues. The CDR3 DNA is TGTGCCAGCAGAATGATGAACACTGAAGCTTTCTTT. It yields the protein CASRMMNTEAFF.

The rearrangement uses TRBV25-1 and TRBJ1-1; D is unclear. V gave up 4 bases and J gave up 2 bases, with 8 bases separating them. CDR3 size: 13 residues. CDR1 and CDR2 (germline): MGHDK, SYGVNS. CDR3 DNA sequence: TGTGCCAGCAGTGGAGACACAAACACTGAAGCTTTCTTT. This codes for CASSGDTNTEAFF.

The gene calls are TRBV11-3 and TRBJ2-3, with D unresolved. CDR3 length: 12 amino acids. Deletions cut 5 bases from V and 4 bases from J, with 7 bases between. In germline, CDR1 is SGHNT, CDR2 YENEEA. The DNA for the CDR3 is TGTGCCAGCAGCCCGACCGCAGATACGCAGTATTTT. This codes for CASSPTADTQYF.